Here is one TCR beta chain with its context. This entry comes from a study of blood T cell repertoires in COVID-19. The germline gives CDR1 KGHSH, CDR2 LQKENI. CDR3 length: 13 amino acids. The V end lost 3 bases, the J end lost 6 bases, and 9 bases lay between the germline ends. Produced via immunoSEQ multiplex PCR; TCRdb's table is partial and in-frame only. The sample carries 220,000 or so clones, approximately 84% recorded once. This TCR came from a woman aged 80 or over with acute or convalescent COVID-19. The sample was peripheral blood. The rearrangement uses TRBV18 and TRBJ1-5, with D unclear. The CDR3 here is CASSPNGFQPQHF. CDR3 nucleotides: TGTGCCAGCTCACCGAACGGGTTTCAGCCCCAGCATTTT.